A selection of T cell receptor beta chains follows, all from one sample in a study of blood T cell repertoires in COVID-19. Profiled with immunoSEQ multiplex PCR; TCRdb holds only in-frame clones, not every one. Among 200,000 to 250,000 clones listed, more than 70% were seen once. Source material: peripheral blood. The receptors here all came from a human donor in a cohort sampled during active COVID-19. CDR3s include the opening cysteine and the closing phenylalanine or tryptophan. D genes are given only for firm matches. A clone size is listed for some rows: how often the clone was seen (once, few, many), or a class if it is expanded.

j_call v_call clone_size d_call cdr3_length cdr3_nt cdr3_aa
TRBJ2-5 TRBV3-1/TRBV3-2 NA TRBD1 14 TGTGCCAGCAGCCAAGGGGACAGGTTTGAGACCCAGTACTTC CASSQGDRFETQYF
TRBJ1-6 TRBV2 NA NA 13 TGTGCCAGCCTAGGCTCCTATAATTCACCCCTCCACTTT CASLGSYNSPLHF
TRBJ1-2 TRBV5-8 NA NA 13 TGTGCCAGCAGCTTGGGGGGGCTATATGGCTACACCTTC CASSLGGLYGYTF
TRBJ2-1 TRBV5-1 NA TRBD1 14 TGCGCCAGCAGTCTGGGACAGGGAGAGGATGAGCAGTTCTTC CASSLGQGEDEQFF
TRBJ2-1 TRBV5-1 NA TRBD2 15 TGCGCCAGCAGCTTGGAAGGACTAGCGGGAAATGAGCAGTTCTTC CASSLEGLAGNEQFF
TRBJ1-6 TRBV28 NA NA 13 TGTGCCACCTTGGGGGGGTATAATTCACCCCTCCACTTT CATLGGYNSPLHF
TRBJ1-1 TRBV20-1 NA NA 11 TGCAGTGCTAGGAGAGGGGGTGAAGCTTTCTTT CSARRGGEAFF
TRBJ1-2 TRBV3-1/TRBV3-2 once TRBD1 14 TGTGCCAGCAGCCCCCTAGGGGGCGGCTATGGCTACACCTTC CASSPLGGGYGYTF
TRBJ1-6 TRBV28 NA NA 14 TGTGCCAGCAGTTTACAGGGAAATAATTCACCCCTCCACTTT CASSLQGNNSPLHF
TRBJ2-7 TRBV7-2 NA NA 14 TGTGCCAGCAGCTTAGCCTGGACTGACGGCGAGCAGTACTTC CASSLAWTDGEQYF
TRBJ1-1 TRBV9 NA NA 14 TGTGCCAGCAGCCCCCGGGGGTCCCGCACTGAAGCTTTCTTT CASSPRGSRTEAFF
TRBJ2-2 TRBV28 NA TRBD2 14 TGTGCCAGCACCCGTAGCGGGAGGCCCGGGGAGCTGTTTTTT CASTRSGRPGELFF
TRBJ2-5 TRBV28 NA NA 13 TGTGCCAGCAAACCGCGGGTCCAAGAGACCCAGTACTTC CASKPRVQETQYF
TRBJ1-4 TRBV19 NA NA 14 TGTGCCAGTAGTATACAGGCTGAAACTGAAAAACTGTTTTTT CASSIQAETEKLFF
TRBJ2-7 TRBV3-1/TRBV3-2 NA TRBD2 15 TGTGCCAGCAGCCAGGGACTAGCGGCCCACTACGAGCAGTACTTC CASSQGLAAHYEQYF
TRBJ1-5 TRBV19 few TRBD1 15 TGTGCCAGTAACATGGACAGGGCAGATTATCAGCCCCAGCATTTT CASNMDRADYQPQHF
TRBJ2-7 TRBV10-3 once NA 12 TGTGCCACCAACCCGACAGGCTACGAGCAGTACTTC CATNPTGYEQYF
TRBJ2-1 TRBV3-1/TRBV3-2 NA NA 14 TGTGCCAGCAGCCTCTATGGGCAATACAATGAGCAGTTCTTC CASSLYGQYNEQFF
TRBJ2-7 TRBV29-1 once NA 14 TGCAGCGCCCGAGGGTACACGCAGGGGCACGAGCAGTACTTC CSARGYTQGHEQYF
TRBJ2-7 TRBV5-1 NA TRBD1 15 TGCGCCAGCAGCAGATACCGACAGGGGGCCCACGAGCAGTACTTC CASSRYRQGAHEQYF
TRBJ1-6 TRBV7-9 NA NA 13 TGTGCCAGCAGCACCCTCGGGGGTTCACCCCTCCACTTT CASSTLGGSPLHF
TRBJ2-7 TRBV5-1 few TRBD1 16 TGCGCCAGCAGCTTGGCTAGGCAGGGGGTAGACTACGAGCAGTACTTC CASSLARQGVDYEQYF
TRBJ2-1 TRBV29-1 NA TRBD1 15 TGCAGCGTCAAGCCGCAGGGGGCCCATACTGGTGAGCAGTTCTTC CSVKPQGAHTGEQFF
TRBJ2-1 TRBV5-1 NA NA 12 TGCGCCAGCAGCTTTGCGCGGGGTGAGCAGTTCTTC CASSFARGEQFF
TRBJ1-1 TRBV3-1/TRBV3-2 few NA 13 TGTGCCAGCAGCCGGACACTGAACACTGAAGCTTTCTTT CASSRTLNTEAFF
TRBJ2-3 TRBV5-1 NA TRBD1 15 TGCGCCAGCAGCCTCGACAGGGGGCGGTCAGATACGCAGTATTTT CASSLDRGRSDTQYF
TRBJ2-1 TRBV2 NA TRBD2 14 TGTGCCAGCGCCCGGACTAGGTTGATTCATGAGCAGTTCTTC CASARTRLIHEQFF
TRBJ1-3 TRBV28 NA NA 14 TGTGCCAGCAGTTTCGGGAGCTCTGGAAACACCATATATTTT CASSFGSSGNTIYF
TRBJ1-1 TRBV27 NA NA 13 TGTGCCAGCAGTACCCCCCTAAACACTGAAGCTTTCTTT CASSTPLNTEAFF
TRBJ1-2 TRBV12-3/TRBV12-4 NA TRBD1 13 TGTGCCAGCACCTTGAGCAGGGGGCCTGGCTACACCTTC CASTLSRGPGYTF
TRBJ1-1 TRBV7-2 NA NA 14 TGTGCCAGCAGCGCTCAGGCAACAGGCACTGAAGCTTTCTTT CASSAQATGTEAFF
TRBJ2-1 TRBV21-1 NA NA 15 TGTGCCAGCATTATAGAAGCGGCTAGCGGTAATGAGCAGTTCTTC CASIIEAASGNEQFF
TRBJ2-3 TRBV4-2 NA TRBD2 17 TGTGCCAGCAGCCAAGGAGCACTAGCGGGGGAAGGGGATACGCAGTATTTT CASSQGALAGEGDTQYF
TRBJ2-1 TRBV18 NA NA 15 TGTGCCAGCTCACCAGCTACCGGGGTTTACAATGAGCAGTTCTTC CASSPATGVYNEQFF
TRBJ1-5 TRBV5-5 NA NA 15 TGTGCCAGCAGCTTGGCAGACAGCCTCAATCAGCCCCAGCATTTT CASSLADSLNQPQHF
TRBJ2-1 TRBV11-3 once TRBD2 14 TGTGCCAGCAGCTTAGGGGGACTAGGTTACGAGCAGTTCTTC CASSLGGLGYEQFF
TRBJ2-5 TRBV18 NA TRBD2 14 TGTGCCAGTTTGAGCGGGAGGAACCAAGAGACCCAGTACTTC CASLSGRNQETQYF
TRBJ2-1 TRBV7-9 few NA 17 TGTGCCAGCAGCTTAGTTGGGGCGGGACGCTCCTACAATGAGCAGTTCTTC CASSLVGAGRSYNEQFF
TRBJ1-1 TRBV13 NA TRBD1 14 TGTGCCAGCAGCTCTCGGACAGGGGGCACTGAAGCTTTCTTT CASSSRTGGTEAFF
TRBJ2-3 TRBV5-1 NA NA 15 TGCGCCAGCAGCTTGGAGGCTAGCCGCACAGATACGCAGTATTTT CASSLEASRTDTQYF
TRBJ1-1 TRBV28 NA TRBD1 16 TGTGCCAGCAGCCCTGTCCCGGGACAGGGGCGCACTGAAGCTTTCTTT CASSPVPGQGRTEAFF
TRBJ2-1 TRBV24-1 once NA 16 TGTGCCACCAGTGATCCGAGCGTTGGAGGTTTAGATGAGCAGTTCTTC CATSDPSVGGLDEQFF
TRBJ2-7 TRBV29-1 NA TRBD1 14 TGCAGCGCCTTGGGACAGGGGGGAACCTACGAGCAGTACTTC CSALGQGGTYEQYF
TRBJ2-2 TRBV27 NA TRBD1 12 TGTGCCACCGGACAGGGTACCGGGGAGCTGTTTTTT CATGQGTGELFF
TRBJ2-3 TRBV4-2 NA TRBD2 17 TGTGCCAGCAGCCCCTTGGGGAATAGCGGGAGCACAGATACGCAGTATTTT CASSPLGNSGSTDTQYF
TRBJ1-2 TRBV5-6 NA NA 15 TGTGCCAGCAGCTTGTTAAACCAGGGCAACTATGGCTACACCTTC CASSLLNQGNYGYTF
TRBJ2-5 TRBV27 NA NA 12 TGTGCCAGCAGTTTGCAGGGGGAGACCCAGTACTTC CASSLQGETQYF
TRBJ2-7 TRBV15 NA NA 16 TGTGCCACCAGCAGAGATCCCGGGTCATTCTCCTACGAGCAGTACTTC CATSRDPGSFSYEQYF
TRBJ1-2 TRBV10-3 NA NA 15 TGTGCCATCAGTGAGTCCCCGACAGGTAACTATGGCTACACCTTC CAISESPTGNYGYTF
TRBJ2-6 TRBV4-3 NA TRBD1 17 TGCGCCAGCAGCCAAGAAACAGGGGGCGCTGGGGCCAACGTCCTGACTTTC CASSQETGGAGANVLTF
TRBJ1-1 TRBV3-1/TRBV3-2 NA NA 14 TGTGCCAGCAGCGGGCTCGAGATGAACACTGAAGCTTTCTTT CASSGLEMNTEAFF
TRBJ2-1 TRBV9 NA TRBD2 16 TGTGCCAGCAGCGCACCACTAGCGGGGGGGCCGAATGAGCAGTTCTTC CASSAPLAGGPNEQFF
TRBJ2-2 TRBV6-4 NA NA 14 TGTGCCAGCAGTGAACTAGCTTTCACCGGGGAGCTGTTTTTT CASSELAFTGELFF